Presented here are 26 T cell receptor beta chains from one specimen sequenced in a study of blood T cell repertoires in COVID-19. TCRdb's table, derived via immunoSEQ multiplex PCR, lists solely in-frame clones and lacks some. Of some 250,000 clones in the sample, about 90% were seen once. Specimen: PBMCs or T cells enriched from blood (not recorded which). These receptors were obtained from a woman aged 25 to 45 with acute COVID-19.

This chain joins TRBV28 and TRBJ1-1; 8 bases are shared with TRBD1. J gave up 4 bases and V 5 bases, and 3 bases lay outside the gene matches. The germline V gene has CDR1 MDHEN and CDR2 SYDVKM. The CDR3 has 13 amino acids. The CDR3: CASSRQGSTEAFF. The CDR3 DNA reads TGTGCCAGCAGTCGACAGGGGTCCACTGAAGCTTTCTTT.

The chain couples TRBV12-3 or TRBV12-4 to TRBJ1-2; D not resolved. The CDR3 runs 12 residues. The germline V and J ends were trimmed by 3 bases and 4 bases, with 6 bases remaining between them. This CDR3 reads CASSFGTYGYTF. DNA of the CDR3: TGTGCCAGCAGTTTTGGCACCTATGGCTACACCTTC.

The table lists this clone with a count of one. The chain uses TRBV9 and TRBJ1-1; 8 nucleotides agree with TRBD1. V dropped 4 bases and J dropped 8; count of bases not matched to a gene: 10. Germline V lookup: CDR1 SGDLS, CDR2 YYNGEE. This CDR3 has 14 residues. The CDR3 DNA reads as TGTGCCAGCAGCCCCCCCACAGGGGGGGTGGAAGCTTTCTTT. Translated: CASSPPTGGVEAFF.

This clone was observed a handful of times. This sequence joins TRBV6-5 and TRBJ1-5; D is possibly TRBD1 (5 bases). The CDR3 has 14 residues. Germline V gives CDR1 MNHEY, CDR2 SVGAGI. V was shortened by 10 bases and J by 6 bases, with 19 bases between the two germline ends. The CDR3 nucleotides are TGTGCCACGGGGCTGGGGGGGGGAGGTCAGCCCCAGCATTTT. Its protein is CATGLGGGGQPQHF.

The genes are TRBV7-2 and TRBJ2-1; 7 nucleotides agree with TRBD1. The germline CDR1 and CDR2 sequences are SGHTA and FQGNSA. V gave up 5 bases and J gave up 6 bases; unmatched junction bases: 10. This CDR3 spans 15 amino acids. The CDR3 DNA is TGTGCCAGCAGCATTGCCTCCGGGACAGTCAATGAGCAGTTCTTC. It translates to CASSIASGTVNEQFF.

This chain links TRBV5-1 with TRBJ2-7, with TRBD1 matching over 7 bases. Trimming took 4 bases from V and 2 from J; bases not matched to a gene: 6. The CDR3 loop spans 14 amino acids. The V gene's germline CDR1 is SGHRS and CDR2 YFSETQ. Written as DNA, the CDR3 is TGCGCCAGCAGCCCCGGGACAGAGGCCTACGAGCAGTACTTC. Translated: CASSPGTEAYEQYF.

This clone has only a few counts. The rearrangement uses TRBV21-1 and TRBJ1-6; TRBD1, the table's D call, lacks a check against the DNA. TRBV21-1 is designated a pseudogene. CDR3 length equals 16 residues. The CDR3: CASSKQGASYNSPLHF. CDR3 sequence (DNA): TGTGCCAGCAGCAAGCAGGGGGCCTCCTATAATTCACCCCTCCACTTT.

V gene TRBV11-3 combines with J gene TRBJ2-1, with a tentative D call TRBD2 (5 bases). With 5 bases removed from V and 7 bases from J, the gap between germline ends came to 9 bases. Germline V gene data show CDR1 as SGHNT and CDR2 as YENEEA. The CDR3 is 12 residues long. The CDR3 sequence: CASSLSANEQFF. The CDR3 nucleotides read TGTGCCAGCAGCCTTAGCGCGAATGAGCAGTTCTTC.

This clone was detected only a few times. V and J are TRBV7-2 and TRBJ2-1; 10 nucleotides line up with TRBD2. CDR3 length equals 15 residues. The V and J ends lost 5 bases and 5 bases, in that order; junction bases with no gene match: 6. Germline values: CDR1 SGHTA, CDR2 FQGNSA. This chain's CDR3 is CASSPKRGGNNEQFF. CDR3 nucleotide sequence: TGTGCCAGCAGCCCAAAGCGGGGGGGAAACAATGAGCAGTTCTTC. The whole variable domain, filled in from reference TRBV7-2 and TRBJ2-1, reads GAGVSQSPSNKVTEKGKDVELRCDPISGHTALYWYRQSLGQGLEFLIYFQGNSAPDKSGLPSDRFSAERTGGSVSTLTIQRTQQEDSAVYLCASSPKRGGNNEQFFGPGTRLTVL.

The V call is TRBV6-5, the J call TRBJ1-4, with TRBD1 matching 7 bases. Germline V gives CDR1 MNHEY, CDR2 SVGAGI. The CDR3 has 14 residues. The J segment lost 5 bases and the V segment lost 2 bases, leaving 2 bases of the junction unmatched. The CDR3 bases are TGTGCCAGCAGTTACCAACAGGGGAATGAAAAACTGTTTTTT. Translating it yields CASSYQQGNEKLFF.

This CDR3 reads CASSLLSSGAYGNTIYF. The CDR3 DNA sequence: TGTGCCAGCAGCTTACTTTCTTCAGGGGCGTATGGAAACACCATATATTTT. The V and J genes are TRBV7-2 and TRBJ1-3, with D possibly matching TRBD1 (6 bases). Germline V CDR1 and CDR2: SGHTA, FQGNSA. There are 17 residues in the CDR3. Trimming pared 2 bases from V and 3 bases from J, leaving 17 bases between.

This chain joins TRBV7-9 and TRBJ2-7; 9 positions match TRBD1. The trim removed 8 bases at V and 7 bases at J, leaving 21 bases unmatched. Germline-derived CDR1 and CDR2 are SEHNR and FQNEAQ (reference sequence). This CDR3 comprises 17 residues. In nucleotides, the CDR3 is TGTGCCAGCCTTAAACTCACGCCGGGACAGGGTATATTGGAGCAGTACTTC. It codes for CASLKLTPGQGILEQYF.

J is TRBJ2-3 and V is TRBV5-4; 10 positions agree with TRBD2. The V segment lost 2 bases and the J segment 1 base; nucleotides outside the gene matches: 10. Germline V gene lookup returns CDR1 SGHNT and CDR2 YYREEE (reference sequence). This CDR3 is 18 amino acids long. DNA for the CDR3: TGTGCCAGCAGCTTACAAAGCGGGGGGGCCTCGGGCACAGATACGCAGTATTTT. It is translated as CASSLQSGGASGTDTQYF.

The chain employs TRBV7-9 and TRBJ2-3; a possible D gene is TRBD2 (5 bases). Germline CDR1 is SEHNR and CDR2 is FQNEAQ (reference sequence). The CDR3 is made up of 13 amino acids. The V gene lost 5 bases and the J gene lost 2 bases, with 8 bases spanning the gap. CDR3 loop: CASSELVTDTQYF. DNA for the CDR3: TGTGCCAGCAGCGAACTAGTCACAGATACGCAGTATTTT. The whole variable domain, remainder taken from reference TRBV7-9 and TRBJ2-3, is DTGVSQNPRHKITKRGQNVTFRCDPISEHNRLYWYRQTLGQGPEFLTYFQNEAQLEKSRLLSDRFSAERPKGSFSTLEIQRTEQGDSAMYLCASSELVTDTQYFGPGTRLTVL.

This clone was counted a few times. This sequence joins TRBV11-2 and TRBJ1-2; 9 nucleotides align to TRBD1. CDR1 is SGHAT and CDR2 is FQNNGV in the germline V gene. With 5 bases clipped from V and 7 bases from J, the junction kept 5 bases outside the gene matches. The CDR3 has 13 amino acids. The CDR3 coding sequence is TGTGCCAGCAGCAGGGGACAGGGATTTGGCTACACCTTC. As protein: CASSRGQGFGYTF.

In DNA, the CDR3 is TGTGCCAGTAGTACCCGACTTGGAGATACGCAGTATTTT. This codes for CASSTRLGDTQYF. V usage is TRBV19 and J usage is TRBJ2-3, with D uncertain. Germline values: CDR1 LNHDA, CDR2 SQIVND (reference sequence). This CDR3 comprises 13 residues. Deletions cut 4 bases from V and 5 bases from J, with 10 bases between. Using reference TRBV19 and TRBJ2-3 for the parts outside the CDR3, the full variable domain is DGGITQSPKYLFRKEGQNVTLSCEQNLNHDAMYWYRQDPGQGLRLIYYSQIVNDFQKGDIAEGYSVSREKKESFPLTVTSAQKNPTAFYLCASSTRLGDTQYFGPGTRLTVL.

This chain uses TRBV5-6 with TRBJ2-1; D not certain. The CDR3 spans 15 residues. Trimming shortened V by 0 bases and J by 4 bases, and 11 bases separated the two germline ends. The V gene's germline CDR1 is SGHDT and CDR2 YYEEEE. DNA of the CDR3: TGTGCCAGCAGCTTGGGTTTGGGCAGATACAATGAGCAGTTCTTC. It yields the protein CASSLGLGRYNEQFF. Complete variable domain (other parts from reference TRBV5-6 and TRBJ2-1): DAGVTQSPTHLIKTRGQQVTLRCSPKSGHDTVSWYQQALGQGPQFIFQYYEEEERQRGNFPDRFSGHQFPNYSSELNVNALLLGDSALYLCASSLGLGRYNEQFFGPGTRLTVL.

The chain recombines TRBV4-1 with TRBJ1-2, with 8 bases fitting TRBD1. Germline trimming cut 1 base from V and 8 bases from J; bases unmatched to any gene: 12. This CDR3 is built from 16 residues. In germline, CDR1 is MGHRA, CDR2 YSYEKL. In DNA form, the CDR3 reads TGCGCCAGCAGCCAAGGTTCGAGGGACAGGCCCTGGGGCTACACCTTC. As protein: CASSQGSRDRPWGYTF.

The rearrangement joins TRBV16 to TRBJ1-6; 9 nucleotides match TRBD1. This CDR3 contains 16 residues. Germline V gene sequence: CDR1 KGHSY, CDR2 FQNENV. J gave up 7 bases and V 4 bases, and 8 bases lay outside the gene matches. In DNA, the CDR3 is TGTGCCAGCAGCCTCACAGGGGGCGCGATGAATTCACCCCTCCACTTT. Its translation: CASSLTGGAMNSPLHF.

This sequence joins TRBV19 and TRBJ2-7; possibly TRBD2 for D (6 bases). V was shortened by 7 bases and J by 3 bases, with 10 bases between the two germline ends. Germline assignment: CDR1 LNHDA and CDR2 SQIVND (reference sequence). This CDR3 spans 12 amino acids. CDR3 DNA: TGTGCCAGTAACGGGGGAGGCTACGAGCAGTACTTC. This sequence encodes CASNGGGYEQYF.

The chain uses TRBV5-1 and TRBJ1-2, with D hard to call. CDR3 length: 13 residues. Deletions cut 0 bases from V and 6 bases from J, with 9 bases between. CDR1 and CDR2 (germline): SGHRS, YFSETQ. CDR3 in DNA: TGCGCCAGCAGCTTGGGAGGGATTGATGGCTACACCTTC. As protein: CASSLGGIDGYTF.

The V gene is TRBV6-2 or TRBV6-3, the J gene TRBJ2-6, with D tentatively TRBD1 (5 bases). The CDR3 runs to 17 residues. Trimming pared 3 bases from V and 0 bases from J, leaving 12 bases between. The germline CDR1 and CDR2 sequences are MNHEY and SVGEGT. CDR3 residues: CASSYWGGSSGANVLTF. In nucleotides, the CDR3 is TGTGCCAGCAGTTATTGGGGCGGAAGCTCTGGGGCCAACGTCCTGACTTTC.

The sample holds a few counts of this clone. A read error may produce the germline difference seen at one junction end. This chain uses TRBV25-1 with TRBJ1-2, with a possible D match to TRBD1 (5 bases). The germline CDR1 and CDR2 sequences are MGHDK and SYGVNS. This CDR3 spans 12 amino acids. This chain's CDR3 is CASSPHAGLLAF. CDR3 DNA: TGTGCCAGCAGTCCCCACGCAGGGCTTCTAGCCTTC.

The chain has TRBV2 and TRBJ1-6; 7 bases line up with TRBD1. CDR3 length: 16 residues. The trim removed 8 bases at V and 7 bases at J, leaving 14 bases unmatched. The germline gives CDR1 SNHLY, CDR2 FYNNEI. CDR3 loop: CASHPPLTGHNSPLHF. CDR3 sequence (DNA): TGTGCCAGCCACCCCCCCTTGACAGGGCACAATTCACCCCTCCACTTT.

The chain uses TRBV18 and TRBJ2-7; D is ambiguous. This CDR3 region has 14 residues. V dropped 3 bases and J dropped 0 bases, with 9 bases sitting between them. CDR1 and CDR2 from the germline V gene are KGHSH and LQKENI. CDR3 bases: TGTGCCAGCTCACCCGAGAGTACCTCCTACGAGCAGTACTTC. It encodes CASSPESTSYEQYF.

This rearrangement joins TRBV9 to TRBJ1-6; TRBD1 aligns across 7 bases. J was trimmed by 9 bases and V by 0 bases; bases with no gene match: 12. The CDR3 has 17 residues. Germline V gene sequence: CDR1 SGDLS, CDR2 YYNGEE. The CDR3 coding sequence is TGTGCCAGCAGCGTAGGATCTTGGGGACAGTCAGGTTCACCCCTCCACTTT. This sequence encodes CASSVGSWGQSGSPLHF.